This T cell receptor (beta chain) was retrieved from a study of human T cells and chemical hapten exposure (dated by TCRdb to the early 2020s). About the study as a whole: For sensitization, 2% DPC in acetone was applied to a roughly 2 cm by roughly 2 cm area of upper inner arm skin. Blood samples were taken from patients before sensitization (week 0) and then at 2, 6 and about 24 weeks after DPC sensitization. The mostly female patient cohort included alopecia areata with under or over 50% scalp involvement, alopecia totalis and alopecia universalis. Patch tests used Finn chambers with 0.01% DPC on the upper back, scored after 6 days by International Contact Dermatitis Research Group standards. Libraries were pooled for sequencing, and variation in per-sample TCR yields was attributed mainly to small differences in library volumes within the pool. The study tracked peripheral blood TCR repertoire changes in vivo during primary and secondary sensitization to the hapten diphenylcyclopropenone (DPC) in alopecia patients. Twenty-nine alopecia patients gave blood for TCR sequencing at one to four time points (pre-sensitization, 2, 6 and 24 weeks). Throughout the approximately 23-week study period, patients were also given weekly therapeutic DPC doses on the scalp. What the authors observed across the whole study: A positive correlation was found between the number of PT1 expanded TCRs and patch test score, with significance reached at thresholds 8, 16 and 32 but not 4. All patients had alopecia, a presumed autoimmune disease, so their immune response might differ from that of healthy individuals. Significantly more large CDR3 similarity clusters were formed by expanded TCRs than by pre-sensitization or healthy control sets, consistent with antigen-driven responses. After repeated subsampling, the strength of the expansion versus patch-test correlation and the threshold at which it became significant changed. The number of TCRs above 1 in 1000 frequency did not change with DPC sensitization; there was no evidence of global repertoire structure alterations.

This clonotype has just a few counts. Its antigen target is currently unknown. The sample holds no much larger clone one base away, and base qualities are not on file. V lost 4 bases and J lost 2 bases; the stretch between them is 8 bases long. In the germline V gene (reference sequence), CDR1 corresponds to MNHEY and CDR2 to SMNVEV. The CDR3 sequence holds 14 residues, the cysteine and phenylalanine included. CDR3 DNA is the only sequence kept; it has 42 bases, read in frame from the first base. Library preparation used RACE. TCRdb lists the instrument as NextSeq 500. During library preparation, unique molecular identifiers were attached to individual cDNA molecules so that TCRs could be counted quantitatively and reproducibly. From each blood RNA sample, both TCR alpha and TCR beta chains were sequenced. The paper's processing steps were these. A median of approximately 100,000 TCRs per sample was observed, with a range of about 23,224 to 690,600. The Decombinator software suite was used to annotate the V, J and CDR3 of the TCR reads. Every sample was subsampled to the same number of TCRs (28,000) for the PS versus PT1 abundance plots. Expanded TCRs were defined as absent before sensitization and observed at least eight times at the 2-week time point. TCRdb reran the public reads through fastp at Q25 and MiXCR, keeping productive beta chains. All rows with the same CDR3 protein become a single entry with the most common DNA and genes. TCRdb, not the authors, supplied the V and J calls. This sample gives 250,000 or so distinct CDR3 sequences in total; just under 8% of them show up just once. The leading ten clones occupy approximately 1.2% of the sample.

The time point label for this specimen denotes: pre-sensitization, week 0. What the treatment or condition label conveys for this sample: therapeutic diphenylcyclopropenone sensitization with weekly scalp DPC. Blood at each patch-test visit was drawn before the patch test was applied. Patients were considered eligible if aged 18 to 70, diagnosed with alopecia and deemed suitable for DPC therapy, and patients were excluded if pregnant. Total RNA was isolated from unfractionated whole blood collected in Tempus Blood RNA tubes. The rearranged chain carries TRBV27 and TRBJ2-2; the D region may be TRBD1 or TRBD2, each matching 5 bases equally. The TCR sequence derives from a man aged 18 to 30 with alopecia areata. Some clones in this sample may be carry-over from other donors' samples. Here the sequenced sample was whole blood, taken in connection with sensitization to the hapten diphenylcyclopropenone (DPC). The bases are TGTGCCAGCAGTTGGGGGATCAACACCGGGGAGCTGTTTTTT. The resulting protein is CASSWGINTGELFF.